This passage covers 21 T cell receptor beta chains from one sample sequenced in a study of tumor-infiltrating lymphocytes in oesophageal squamous cell carcinoma. Each CDR3 protein is one row after TCRdb ran MiXCR on the PCR reads. The sample shows about 16,000 distinct CDR3 sequences, approximately 46% of them seen only once. The sample taken for sequencing was esophageal tumor tissue. All receptors come from a male donor with esophageal squamous cell carcinoma.

This clonotype was found a few times. The rearrangement links TRBV7-9 to TRBJ1-2; D is undetermined. This CDR3 spans 14 amino acids. Per germline, CDR1 SEHNR and CDR2 FQNEAQ (reference sequence). Trimming shortened V by 5 bases and J by 0 bases, and 10 bases separated the two germline ends. The CDR3 nucleotides are TGTGCCAGCAGCCCGGACGGAGCTAACTATGGCTACACCTTC. Translating gives CASSPDGANYGYTF.

V and J are TRBV12-3 or TRBV12-4 and TRBJ2-7; 9 bases line up with TRBD1. V lost 3 bases, J lost 7 bases, and 7 bases stayed unmatched. The CDR3 has 14 residues. CDR3 sequence (DNA): TGTGCCAGCAGTTTTGGGACAGGGTCGAATGAGCAGTACTTC. Amino acids: CASSFGTGSNEQYF.

This clonotype was detected ten times or more. The chain combines TRBV2 with TRBJ2-3; D is uncertain. Germline V gene data show CDR1 as SNHLY and CDR2 as FYNNEI. The CDR3 totals 10 residues. V was shortened by 5 bases and J by 8 bases, with 5 bases between the two germline ends. As DNA, the CDR3 is TGTGCCAGCAGTCTAAGTACGCAGTATTTT. Its protein is CASSLSTQYF.

This clonotype turned up a few times. The chain uses TRBV6-1 and TRBJ2-6; unclear D gene. The end of the DNA is better explained by TRBJ2-7, so the J call may be wrong. This CDR3 is built from 12 residues. The germline V gene encodes CDR1 MNHNS and CDR2 SASEGT. CDR3 in amino acids: CASSEGYYEQYF. The CDR3 nucleotides read TGTGCCAGCAGTGAAGGGTACTACGAGCAGTACTTC.

As for this clonotype: A read error may produce the germline difference seen at one junction end. This chain uses TRBV7-2 with TRBJ2-5; 10 bases map to TRBD2. CDR3 length: 16 amino acids. Per germline, CDR1 SGHTA and CDR2 FQGNSA. The DNA for the CDR3 is TGTGCCAGCAGCTTAGGACTAGCGGGCTCCTACAATGAGCAGTTCTTT. Translating gives CASSLGLAGSYNEQFF.

This clonotype showed up just a few times. This chain connects TRBV7-3 to TRBJ2-5; D perhaps matches TRBD1 (6 bases). The germline V gene encodes CDR1 SGHTA and CDR2 FQGTGA. V was trimmed by 5 bases and J by 2 bases, leaving 6 bases between them. This CDR3 contains 12 residues. CDR3 DNA sequence: TGTGCCAGCAGCCAGGGGCAAGAGACCCAGTACTTC. It yields the protein CASSQGQETQYF.

In this sample, this clonotype turned up a few times. This chain joins TRBV7-2 and TRBJ2-1; D ambiguous. Germline CDR1 is SGHTA and CDR2 is FQGNSA. CDR3 size: 13 residues. V was trimmed by 2 bases and J by 6 bases, leaving 8 bases between them. The CDR3, as DNA: TGTGCCAGCAGCTTAATCCACGGCAATGAGCAGTTCTTC. Translation gives CASSLIHGNEQFF.

This clonotype rates as medium-sized. The chain couples TRBV7-3 to TRBJ2-2; 7 bases align to TRBD1. The V segment lost 5 bases and the J segment 0 bases; nucleotides outside the gene matches: 3. The CDR3 consists of 15 residues. Germline-derived CDR1 and CDR2 are SGHTA and FQGTGA. This chain's CDR3 is CASSPGTANTGELFF. CDR3 in DNA: TGTGCCAGCAGCCCCGGGACAGCGAACACCGGGGAGCTGTTTTTT. Based on the CDR3 plus reference TRBV7-3 and TRBJ2-2, the full variable domain is GAGVSQTPSNKVTEKGKYVELRCDPISGHTALYWYRQSLGQGPEFLIYFQGTGAADDSGLPNDRFFAVRPEGSVSTLKIQRTERGDSAVYLCASSPGTANTGELFFGEGSRLTVL.

The chain recombines TRBV7-2 with TRBJ2-3, with D hard to call. Trimming took off 7 bases at V and 12 bases at J, with 26 bases between the two ends. Germline CDR1 and CDR2: SGHTA and FQGNSA. The CDR3 has 15 residues. The CDR3 region is CASIDSTTTQETQYF. The CDR3 coding sequence is TGTGCCAGCATCGATTCTACTACGACCCAAGAGACCCAGTATTTT.

As for this clonotype: A clone one base away is much larger, so this may be a read error. V gene TRBV5-1 combines with J gene TRBJ2-1, with TRBD2 matching over 9 bases. The CDR3 sequence is 15 residues long. Per germline, CDR1 SGHRS and CDR2 YFSETQ. The V segment lost 2 bases and the J segment 10 bases; nucleotides outside the gene matches: 10. In DNA form, the CDR3 reads TGCGCCAGCAGCTTACTAGCGGGTGATTCCTACGAGCAGTTCTTC. It encodes CASSLLAGDSYEQFF.

This clonotype turned up a few times. The CDR3 reads CASSRGQGGNEKLFF. In DNA, the CDR3 is TGTGCCAGCAGCCGGGGACAGGGAGGGAATGAAAAACTGTTTTTT. The chain employs TRBV7-8 and TRBJ1-4; 9 bases align to TRBD1. J gave up 5 bases and V 5 bases, and 6 bases lay outside the gene matches. The CDR3 totals 15 residues. Germline CDR1 reads SGHVS; CDR2 reads FQNEAQ.

In its sample, this clonotype was seen once. This chain connects TRBV7-6 to TRBJ2-3; D possibly corresponds to TRBD2 (6 bases). The DNA end lines up better with TRBJ2-7; the J call may be wrong. Germline V gene data show CDR1 as SGHVS and CDR2 as FNYEAQ. The CDR3 totals 17 residues. The CDR3 protein is CASSSNGGSYLVGEQYF. Written as DNA, the CDR3 is TGTGCCAGCAGCTCAAACGGAGGGTCCTACCTGGTGGGTGAGCAGTACTTC.

On this clonotype: At one of its ends the junction is not consistent with the germline gene, which may arise from a read error. The CDR3 loop reads CASSLRLAEQETQYF. Written as DNA, the CDR3 is TGTGCTAGCAGCCTCCGACTAGCGGAACAAGAGACCCAGTACTTC. V and J are TRBV7-9 and TRBJ2-4; 9 nucleotides agree with TRBD2. The J call could be wrong; TRBJ2-5 is a better fit for the DNA end. The CDR3 length is 15 residues. Germline CDR1 and CDR2: SEHNR and FQNEAQ (reference sequence).

This clonotype was picked up many times. The rearrangement uses TRBV7-3 and TRBJ2-1; 13 bases fit TRBD2. CDR1 SGHTA and CDR2 FQGTGA come from the germline V gene. This CDR3 is 16 amino acids long. The ends lost 2 bases at V and 6 bases at J; junction bases unmatched: 4. CDR3 sequence reads: CASSLSWTSGGNEQFF. The CDR3 DNA sequence: TGTGCCAGCAGCTTATCCTGGACTAGCGGGGGCAATGAGCAGTTCTTC.

In this sample, this clonotype turned up once. At one boundary the junction diverges from the germline segment, which might be a read error. This rearrangement joins TRBV18 to TRBJ1-5; TRBD1 aligns across 9 bases. Germline V gives CDR1 KGHSH, CDR2 LQKENI. The CDR3 sequence is 10 residues long. The chain's CDR3 is CASSPAGQGF. DNA for the CDR3: TGTGCCAGCTCACCGGCGGGACAGGGATTT.

The chain combines TRBV7-8 with TRBJ2-2; D unclear. There are 14 residues in the CDR3. The V end lost 5 bases, the J end lost 6 bases, and 13 bases lay between the germline ends. The germline gives CDR1 SGHVS, CDR2 FQNEAQ. DNA of the CDR3: TGTGCCAGCAGCCCCCAGGTTGGGGCCGGGGAGCTGTTTTTT. Its protein is CASSPQVGAGELFF.

This clonotype was detected many times. This chain uses TRBV11-2 with TRBJ1-1; the D gene is possibly TRBD1 (5 bases). Germline V gene data show CDR1 as SGHAT and CDR2 as FQNNGV. The V gene lost 4 bases and the J gene lost 7 bases, with 10 bases spanning the gap. CDR3 length: 12 residues. CDR3 in amino acids: CASSSDRYEAFF. CDR3 coding DNA: TGTGCCAGCAGCTCCGACAGATATGAAGCTTTCTTT.

This clonotype was seen only a few times. The chain couples TRBV5-4 to TRBJ2-2; 13 bases map to TRBD2. The CDR3 spans 17 residues. From germline, CDR1 is SGHNT and CDR2 YYREEE (reference sequence). V dropped 4 bases and J dropped 1; count of bases not matched to a gene: 4. CDR3 DNA sequence: TGTGCCAGCAGCAGAGGACTAGCGGGAGAGAACACCGGGGAGCTGTTTTTT. Translated, it gives CASSRGLAGENTGELFF.

V and J are TRBV7-9 and TRBJ2-7; 9 positions agree with TRBD2. The DNA matches TRBJ2-1 better at its end, which makes the J call doubtful. The CDR3 consists of 14 residues. CDR1 is SEHNR, CDR2 FQNEAQ, per germline (reference sequence). CDR3 DNA sequence: TGTGCCAGCAGCCGGAGCGGGAGGAGCGATGAGCAGTTCTTC. Translated, it gives CASSRSGRSDEQFF.

V is TRBV7-2 and J is TRBJ1-1, with 7 bases that match TRBD1. The germline V gene has CDR1 SGHTA and CDR2 FQGNSA. The CDR3 runs to 16 residues. With V trimmed by 1 base and J by 1 base, 6 bases remained unmatched. CDR3 in DNA: TGTGCCAGCAGCTTAGAGGGGGCCATATGGAACACTGAAGCTTTCTTT. As protein: CASSLEGAIWNTEAFF.

The gene calls are TRBV12-3 or TRBV12-4 and TRBJ1-4; D is perhaps TRBD1 (6 bases). The J call could be wrong; TRBJ1-5 is a better fit for the DNA end. The CDR3 runs to 13 residues. The CDR3 is CASLEGVNQPQHF. The CDR3 region has the DNA TGTGCCAGCCTTGAGGGGGTTAATCAGCCCCAGCATTTT.